The 7 T cell receptor beta chains reported below all come from one sample, sequenced in a study of T cell responses to AZD1222 COVID-19 vaccine. TCRdb keeps only in-frame clones here, not all; method: immunoSEQ multiplex PCR. The table includes approximately 80,000 clones, 80% to 90% detected once. The specimen was peripheral blood, collected 28 days after the second AZD1222 dose. These receptors were taken from an adult who received the AZD1222 COVID-19 vaccine.

This clone was picked up one time. The J gene is TRBJ2-2, the V gene TRBV12-3 or TRBV12-4; D unresolved. There are 13 residues in the CDR3. The V end lost 7 bases, the J end lost 4 bases, and 10 bases lay between the germline ends. Here the CDR3 reads CASISFPTGELFF. The DNA for the CDR3 is TGTGCCAGCATATCTTTCCCCACCGGGGAGCTGTTTTTT.

The chain recombines TRBV6-5 with TRBJ2-7; D is uncertain. CDR1 MNHEY and CDR2 SVGAGI come from the germline V gene. CDR3 length: 13 residues. The V end was cut by 8 bases, the J end by 3 bases, with 14 bases between. The CDR3: CASVSDRGYEQYF. The CDR3 nucleotides are TGTGCCAGCGTCTCGGACCGAGGCTACGAGCAGTACTTC.

The V gene is TRBV7-3, the J gene TRBJ1-5; TRBD1 matches at 8 bases. The J segment lost 3 bases and the V segment lost 3 bases, leaving 1 base of the junction unmatched. Germline CDR1 SGHTA, CDR2 FQGTGA. The CDR3 totals 14 residues. CDR3 region: CASSLTGANQPQHF. The CDR3 region has the DNA TGTGCCAGCAGCTTGACAGGGGCCAATCAGCCCCAGCATTTT.

This clone has just one count. J is TRBJ1-2 and V is TRBV5-6; tentatively, D is TRBD1 (5 bases). CDR3 length equals 15 residues. Germline lookup yields CDR1 SGHDT and CDR2 YYEEEE. V lost 2 bases to trimming and J lost 4 bases, with 15 bases between them. CDR3 DNA: TGTGCCAGCAGCTTCGAACCGGGACGGACCTATGGCTACACCTTC. This translates into CASSFEPGRTYGYTF.

This clone appeared once. This sequence joins TRBV5-4 and TRBJ2-1, with 7 bases lining up with TRBD1. The V gene end was trimmed by 0 bases and the J gene end by 4 bases; junction bases not matched to a gene: 7. The germline V gene encodes CDR1 SGHNT and CDR2 YYREEE (reference sequence). This CDR3 has 16 amino acids. This CDR3 reads CASSLAQGVIYNEQFF. The CDR3 nucleotides are TGTGCCAGCAGCTTGGCCCAGGGGGTAATATACAATGAGCAGTTCTTC. Full variable domain (remainder filled in from reference TRBV5-4 and TRBJ2-1): ETGVTQSPTHLIKTRGQQVTLRCSSQSGHNTVSWYQQALGQGPQFIFQYYREEENGRGNFPPRFSGLQFPNYSSELNVNALELDDSALYLCASSLAQGVIYNEQFFGPGTRLTVL.

The chain links TRBV4-2 to TRBJ1-1; the match to TRBD1 covers 9 bases. Germline trimming cut 0 bases from V and 1 base from J; bases unmatched to any gene: 9. This CDR3 is 18 amino acids long. Germline CDR1 is LGHNA and CDR2 is YNFKEQ. The CDR3 DNA follows: TGTGCCAGCAGCCAAGATGGGCGTACAGGGGGCACGAACACTGAAGCTTTCTTT. Protein product: CASSQDGRTGGTNTEAFF.

The chain combines TRBV4-1 with TRBJ2-5; possibly TRBD1 for D (5 bases). Germline assignment: CDR1 MGHRA and CDR2 YSYEKL. The CDR3 consists of 15 residues. V lost 0 bases and J lost 5, with 13 bases in between. This CDR3 reads CASSQELRGWETQYF. The CDR3 DNA reads TGCGCCAGCAGCCAAGAGTTAAGGGGTTGGGAGACCCAGTACTTC.